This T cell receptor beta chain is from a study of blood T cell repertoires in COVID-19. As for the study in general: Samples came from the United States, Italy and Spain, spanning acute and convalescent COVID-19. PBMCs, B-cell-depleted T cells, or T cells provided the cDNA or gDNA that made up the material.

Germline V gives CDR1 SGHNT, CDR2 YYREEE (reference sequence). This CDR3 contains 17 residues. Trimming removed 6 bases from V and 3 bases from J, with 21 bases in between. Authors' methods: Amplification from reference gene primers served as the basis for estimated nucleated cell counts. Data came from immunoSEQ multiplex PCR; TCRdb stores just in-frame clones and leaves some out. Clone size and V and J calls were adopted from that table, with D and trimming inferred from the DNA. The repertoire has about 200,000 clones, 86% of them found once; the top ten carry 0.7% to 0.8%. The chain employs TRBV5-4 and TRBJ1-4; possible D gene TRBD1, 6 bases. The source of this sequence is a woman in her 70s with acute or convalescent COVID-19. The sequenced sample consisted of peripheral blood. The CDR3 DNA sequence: TGTGCCAGCACCAAGGGGGGGGTTTTGGTACCTAATGAAAAACTGTTTTTT. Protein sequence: CASTKGGVLVPNEKLFF.